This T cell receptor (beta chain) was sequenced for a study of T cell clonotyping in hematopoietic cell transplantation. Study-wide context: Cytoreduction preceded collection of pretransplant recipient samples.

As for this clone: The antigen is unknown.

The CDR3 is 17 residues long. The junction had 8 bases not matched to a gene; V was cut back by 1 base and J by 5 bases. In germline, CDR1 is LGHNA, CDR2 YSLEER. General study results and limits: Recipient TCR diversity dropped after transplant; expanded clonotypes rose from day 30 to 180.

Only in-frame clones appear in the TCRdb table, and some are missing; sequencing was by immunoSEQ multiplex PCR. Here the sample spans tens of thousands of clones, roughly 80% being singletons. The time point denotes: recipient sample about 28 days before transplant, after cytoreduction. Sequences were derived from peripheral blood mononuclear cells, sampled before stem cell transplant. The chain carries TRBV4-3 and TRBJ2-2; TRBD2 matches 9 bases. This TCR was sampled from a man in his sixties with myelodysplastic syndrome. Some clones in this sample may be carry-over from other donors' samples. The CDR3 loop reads CASSQASGTSSTGELFF. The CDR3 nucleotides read TGCGCCAGCAGCCAAGCCTCCGGGACTAGCTCAACCGGGGAGCTGTTTTTT.